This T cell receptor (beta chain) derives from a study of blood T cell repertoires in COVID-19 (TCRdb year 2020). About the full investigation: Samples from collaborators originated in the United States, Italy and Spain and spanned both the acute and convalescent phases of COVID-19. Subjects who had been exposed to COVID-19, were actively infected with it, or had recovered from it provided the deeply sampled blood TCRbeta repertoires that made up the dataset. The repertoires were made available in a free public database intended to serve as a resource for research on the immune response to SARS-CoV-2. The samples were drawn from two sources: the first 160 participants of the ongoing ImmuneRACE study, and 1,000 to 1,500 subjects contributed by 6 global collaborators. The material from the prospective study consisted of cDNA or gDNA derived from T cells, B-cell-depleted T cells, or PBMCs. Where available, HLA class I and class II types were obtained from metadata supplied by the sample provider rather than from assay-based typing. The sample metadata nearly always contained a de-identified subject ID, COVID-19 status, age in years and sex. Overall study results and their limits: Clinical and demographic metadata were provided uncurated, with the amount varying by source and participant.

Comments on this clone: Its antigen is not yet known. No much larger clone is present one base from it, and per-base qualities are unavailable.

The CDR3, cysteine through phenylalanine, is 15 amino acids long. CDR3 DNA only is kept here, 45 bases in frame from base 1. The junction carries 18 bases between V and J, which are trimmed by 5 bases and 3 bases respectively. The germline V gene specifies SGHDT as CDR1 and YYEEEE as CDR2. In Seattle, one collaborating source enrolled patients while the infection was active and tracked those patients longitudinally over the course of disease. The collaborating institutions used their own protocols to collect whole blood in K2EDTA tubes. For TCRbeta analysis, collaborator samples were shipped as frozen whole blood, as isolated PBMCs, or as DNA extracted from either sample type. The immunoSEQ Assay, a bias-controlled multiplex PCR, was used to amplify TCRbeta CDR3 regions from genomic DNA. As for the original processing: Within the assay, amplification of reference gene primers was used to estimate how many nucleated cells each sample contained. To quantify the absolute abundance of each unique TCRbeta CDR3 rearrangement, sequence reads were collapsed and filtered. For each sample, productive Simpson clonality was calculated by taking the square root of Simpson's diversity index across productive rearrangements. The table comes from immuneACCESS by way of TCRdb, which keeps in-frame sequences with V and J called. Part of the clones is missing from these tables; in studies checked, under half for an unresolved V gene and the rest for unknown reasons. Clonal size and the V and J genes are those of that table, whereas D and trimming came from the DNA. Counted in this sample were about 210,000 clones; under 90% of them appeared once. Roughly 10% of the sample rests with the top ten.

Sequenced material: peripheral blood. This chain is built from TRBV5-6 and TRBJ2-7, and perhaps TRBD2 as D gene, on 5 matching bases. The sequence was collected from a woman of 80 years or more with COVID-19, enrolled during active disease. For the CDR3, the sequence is CASRLEAVPNYEQYF. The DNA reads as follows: TGTGCCAGCAGGCTGGAGGCGGTCCCGAACTACGAGCAGTACTTC.